The next 23 T cell receptor beta chains were all read from a single sample in a study of identical twins. TCRdb reprocessed the 5' RACE reads with MiXCR, giving one entry per CDR3 protein. The repertoire consists of some 240,000 distinct CDR3 sequences, with approximately 8.3% occurring once and the leading ten covering less than 4%. The sample was also linked to a second study, of yellow fever vaccine responses in identical twins.

The material sequenced was CD8+ T cells sorted from blood. The receptor set was obtained from a woman aged 18 to 35 in good health.

This clonotype was seen a few times. This chain uses TRBV11-2 with TRBJ2-7, with a weak D call TRBD1 (6 bases). The V gene lost 6 bases and the J gene lost 1 base, with 19 bases spanning the gap. CDR3 length equals 16 residues. Per the germline V gene, CDR1 is SGHAT and CDR2 is FQNNGV. The CDR3 here is CASSREEGDTSYEQYF. The CDR3 DNA sequence: TGTGCCAGCAGTCGTGAGGAAGGGGACACATCCTACGAGCAGTACTTC.

This clonotype appeared many times. The gene calls are TRBV27 and TRBJ2-1; either TRBD1 or TRBD2 may fit D (5 bases each). This CDR3 has 15 amino acids. Germline V gene lookup returns CDR1 MNHEY and CDR2 SMNVEV (reference sequence). V lost 3 bases and J lost 4, with 13 bases in between. CDR3 amino acids: CASSLGWDPYNEQFF. In DNA form, the CDR3 reads TGTGCCAGCAGTTTGGGGTGGGACCCATACAATGAGCAGTTCTTC.

The chain is built from TRBV7-9 and TRBJ1-6; TRBD1 aligns across 7 bases. The germline CDR1 and CDR2 sequences are SEHNR and FQNEAQ (reference sequence). The CDR3 is 15 residues long. The V and J ends lost 4 bases and 8 bases, in that order; junction bases with no gene match: 8. CDR3 amino acids: CASSSIGTVHSPLHF. In DNA, the CDR3 is TGTGCCAGCAGCTCCATCGGGACAGTACATTCACCCCTCCACTTT.

In this sample, this clonotype turned up a few times. This chain connects TRBV15 to TRBJ2-7; D gene uncertain. The CDR3 runs to 16 residues. V lost 0 bases and J 6 bases, leaving 18 bases between the germline ends. Germline V CDR1 and CDR2: LNHNV, YYDKDF (reference sequence). CDR3 sequence (DNA): TGTGCCACCAGCAGAGATCGAGCGACATATGCCTCCGAGCAGTACTTC. Its translation: CATSRDRATYASEQYF.

This clonotype was recorded many times. The rearrangement links TRBV29-1 to TRBJ2-7; TRBD1 might be the D (6 bases). V was clipped by 5 bases and J by 0 bases, with 8 bases between them. The CDR3 loop spans 12 amino acids. CDR1 and CDR2 (germline): SQVTM, ANQGSEA. This chain's CDR3 is CSVLRGSYEQYF. The CDR3, as DNA: TGCAGCGTTCTCAGGGGCTCCTACGAGCAGTACTTC.

This sequence joins TRBV19 and TRBJ2-2; D perhaps matches TRBD1 (6 bases). This CDR3 spans 17 amino acids. The germline V and J ends were trimmed by 7 bases and 6 bases, with 24 bases remaining between them. Germline CDR1 is LNHDA and CDR2 is SQIVND (reference sequence). The CDR3 here is CASTTPVDRWGAGELFF. CDR3 bases: TGTGCCAGTACTACTCCGGTAGACAGGTGGGGCGCCGGGGAGCTGTTTTTT.

The chain carries TRBV4-3 and TRBJ2-7; 9 bases align to TRBD2. Germline CDR1 LGHNA, CDR2 YSLEER. This CDR3 contains 17 residues. Losses at the gene ends were 0 bases for V and 2 bases for J; bases not matched to a gene: 8. The CDR3 loop is CASSQDLGLAGAYEQYF. The DNA of the CDR3 is TGCGCCAGCAGCCAAGACCTCGGGTTAGCGGGAGCCTACGAGCAGTACTTC.

This clonotype was seen a few times. The chain links TRBV3-1 to TRBJ2-7, with a weak D call TRBD1 (5 bases). The germline V and J ends were trimmed by 5 bases and 5 bases, with 16 bases remaining between them. This CDR3 region has 14 residues. Looked up from germline, CDR1 is LGHDT and CDR2 is YNNKEL (reference sequence). Written as DNA, the CDR3 is TGTGCCAGCAGCGCCCTTACAGGATTAGACGAGCAGTACTTC. This gives the protein CASSALTGLDEQYF.

The chain uses TRBV5-6 and TRBJ2-7; the match to TRBD1 covers 8 bases. The junction had 5 bases not matched to a gene; V was cut back by 3 bases and J by 3 bases. Germline V gives CDR1 SGHDT, CDR2 YYEEEE. The CDR3 contains 14 residues. The chain's CDR3 is CASSSEDRVYEQYF. CDR3 DNA sequence: TGTGCCAGCAGCTCGGAGGACAGGGTCTACGAGCAGTACTTC. The full variable domain, completed using reference TRBV5-6 and TRBJ2-7, is DAGVTQSPTHLIKTRGQQVTLRCSPKSGHDTVSWYQQALGQGPQFIFQYYEEEERQRGNFPDRFSGHQFPNYSSELNVNALLLGDSALYLCASSSEDRVYEQYFGPGTRLTVT.

The CDR3 DNA follows: TGTGCCAGCAGTTACGGGGTACCCGGGGAGCTGTTTTTT. Translation: CASSYGVPGELFF. This chain uses TRBV6-5 with TRBJ2-2; D is uncertain. The V end lost 2 bases, the J end lost 6 bases, and 7 bases lay between the germline ends. Germline CDR1 and CDR2: MNHEY and SVGAGI. The CDR3 has 13 amino acids.

The rearrangement links TRBV4-1 to TRBJ2-7, with a possible D match to TRBD2 (5 bases). Trimming pared 1 base from V and 0 bases from J, leaving 13 bases between. Germline CDR1 is MGHRA and CDR2 is YSYEKL. This CDR3 region has 16 residues. The CDR3 sequence: CASSQAPGLDSYEQYF. In nucleotides, the CDR3 is TGCGCCAGCAGCCAAGCCCCCGGACTTGACTCCTACGAGCAGTACTTC.

This clonotype was recorded a few times. CDR3 coding DNA: TGTGCCAGCAGCTCCCTTGAAAAACTGTTTTTT. Its protein product is CASSSLEKLFF. This chain links TRBV7-9 with TRBJ1-4, with unresolved D. CDR1 and CDR2 (germline): SEHNR, FQNEAQ (reference sequence). The CDR3 runs 11 residues. The germline V and J ends were trimmed by 4 bases and 7 bases, with 4 bases remaining between them.

This clonotype was observed a handful of times. V gene TRBV19 combines with J gene TRBJ2-3; D unclear. Trimming took off 10 bases at V and 4 bases at J, with 12 bases between the two ends. This CDR3 spans 12 amino acids. CDR1 and CDR2 from the germline V gene are LNHDA and SQIVND (reference sequence). In DNA, the CDR3 is TGTGCCATTGACTCCGAGGCAGATACGCAGTATTTT. This codes for CAIDSEADTQYF.

This clonotype came up a few times. This chain links TRBV29-1 with TRBJ1-2; possible D gene TRBD1, 5 bases. CDR3 length equals 13 residues. In germline, CDR1 is SQVTM, CDR2 ANQGSEA. V lost 4 bases and J 4 bases, leaving 13 bases between the germline ends. CDR3 nucleotide sequence: TGCAGCGTTGTTGGAGCGGACACCTATGGCTACACCTTC. Translation gives CSVVGADTYGYTF.

This clonotype occurred many times. This rearrangement joins TRBV28 to TRBJ2-5; D could derive from TRBD1 or TRBD2 (6 bases each). Germline V gene sequence: CDR1 MDHEN, CDR2 SYDVKM. The CDR3 loop spans 15 amino acids. Trimming took off 3 bases at V and 1 base at J, with 12 bases between the two ends. The CDR3 here is CASSFAGHTQETQYF. In DNA form, the CDR3 reads TGTGCCAGCAGTTTCGCGGGACACACCCAAGAGACCCAGTACTTC.

This clonotype was detected many times. The gene calls are TRBV9 and TRBJ1-3; TRBD1 might be the D (5 bases). This CDR3 region has 20 residues. Trimming took off 0 bases at V and 1 base at J, with 23 bases between the two ends. Germline CDR1 and CDR2: SGDLS and YYNGEE. CDR3 region: CASSVAEGIRKTESGNTIYF. CDR3 coding DNA: TGTGCCAGCAGCGTAGCTGAGGGGATTAGAAAAACTGAATCTGGAAACACCATATATTTT.

The chain has TRBV4-2 and TRBJ2-7; D remains unclear. The CDR3 runs 13 residues. In germline, CDR1 is LGHNA, CDR2 YNFKEQ. Trimming took off 1 base at V and 5 bases at J, with 9 bases between the two ends. The CDR3 is CASSQAGSNEQYF. The CDR3 DNA follows: TGTGCCAGCAGCCAAGCCGGCAGCAACGAGCAGTACTTC.

This clonotype was seen more than once but under ten times. This chain joins TRBV14 and TRBJ2-7; no reliable D call. The V gene lost 0 bases and the J gene lost 5 bases, with 8 bases spanning the gap. This CDR3 contains 13 residues. Per germline, CDR1 SGHDN and CDR2 FVKESK. CDR3 sequence reads: CASSQEPSDEQYF. The DNA for the CDR3 is TGTGCCAGCAGCCAAGAACCCAGCGACGAGCAGTACTTC.

The chain carries TRBV11-2 and TRBJ2-1; D remains unclear. Trimming removed 1 base at V and 10 bases at J, with 11 bases between. The CDR3 extends over 13 amino acids. CDR1 and CDR2 (germline): SGHAT, FQNNGV. The CDR3 loop is CASSLVQAAEQFF. As DNA, the CDR3 is TGTGCCAGCAGCTTAGTGCAGGCCGCGGAGCAGTTCTTC.

This clonotype was picked up a small number of times. The chain uses TRBV12-3 or TRBV12-4 and TRBJ1-5, with unresolved D. Trimming removed 5 bases at V and 3 bases at J, with 11 bases between. The CDR3 loop spans 14 amino acids. In nucleotides, the CDR3 is TGTGCCAGCAGTGCGGACCGCCTCAATCAGCCCCAGCATTTT. Encoded protein: CASSADRLNQPQHF.

In the case of this clonotype: This may arise from a read error, as a much more abundant clone is one base away. This chain links TRBV6-5 with TRBJ2-7; D could derive from TRBD1 or TRBD2 (5 bases each). Per the germline V gene, CDR1 is MNHEY and CDR2 is SVGAGI. Between the trimmed V and J ends, which lost 2 bases and 5 bases, there was a span of 13 bases. This CDR3 is built from 14 residues. This CDR3 is CASSYLGAVHEQYF. In nucleotides, the CDR3 is TGTGCCAGCAGTTACCTCGGGGCCGTCCACGAGCAGTACTTC.

This clonotype was found many times. The chain employs TRBV4-1 and TRBJ2-7, with TRBD2 matching 10 bases. CDR3 length: 16 residues. The V gene's germline CDR1 is MGHRA and CDR2 YSYEKL. V trimming: 5 bases; J trimming: 9 bases; junction bases outside the gene matches: 16. DNA of the CDR3: TGCGCCAGCAGCGCAACCACTAGCGGGAACAGAGTCGCGCAGTACTTC. Protein: CASSATTSGNRVAQYF.

The chain recombines TRBV13 with TRBJ2-5; the D call may be TRBD1 or TRBD2 (7 bases each). There are 15 residues in the CDR3. Germline CDR1 reads PRHDT; CDR2 reads FYEKMQ (reference sequence). V lost 5 bases and J lost 3, with 16 bases in between. Here the CDR3 reads CASSLLQGTKETQYF. CDR3 DNA sequence: TGTGCCAGCAGCCTGCTACAGGGGACTAAAGAGACCCAGTACTTC.